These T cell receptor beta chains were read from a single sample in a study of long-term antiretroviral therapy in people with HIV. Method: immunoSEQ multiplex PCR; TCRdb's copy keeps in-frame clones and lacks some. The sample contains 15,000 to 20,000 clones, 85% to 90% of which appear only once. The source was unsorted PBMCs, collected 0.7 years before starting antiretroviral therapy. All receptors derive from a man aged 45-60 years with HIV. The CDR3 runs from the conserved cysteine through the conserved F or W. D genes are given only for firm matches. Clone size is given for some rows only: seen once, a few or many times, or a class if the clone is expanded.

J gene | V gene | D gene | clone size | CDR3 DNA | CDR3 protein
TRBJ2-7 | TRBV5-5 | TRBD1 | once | TGTGCCAGCGCAAGGGCCGGGACAGGGAACTACGAGCAGTACTTC | CASARAGTGNYEQYF
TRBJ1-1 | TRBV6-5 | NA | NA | TGTGCCAGCAGTTACTTGCGGCGGGGCACTGAAGCTTTCTTT | CASSYLRRGTEAFF
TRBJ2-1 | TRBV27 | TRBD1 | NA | TGTGCCAGCAGTTTGGAAACCGGGACAGGGGGCCGTGATGAGCAGTTCTTC | CASSLETGTGGRDEQFF
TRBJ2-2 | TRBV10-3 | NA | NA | TGTGCCATCAGTGACAAAGTTGCCGGGGAGCTGTTTTTT | CAISDKVAGELFF
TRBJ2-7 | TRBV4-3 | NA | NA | TGCGCCAGCAGCCAAGTCGTCAGGGGTGACTACGAGCAGTACTTC | CASSQVVRGDYEQYF
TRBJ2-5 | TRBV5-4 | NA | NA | TGTGCCAGCACCCCAGGCGGGGACCTTAGGGAGACCCAGTACTTC | CASTPGGDLRETQYF
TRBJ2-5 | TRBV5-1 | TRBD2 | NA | TGCGCCAGCAGCTCTCGTGAGACTAGCGGGAGGTGGGGAGAGACCCAGTACTTC | CASSSRETSGRWGETQYF
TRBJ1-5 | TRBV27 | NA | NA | TGTGCCAGCAGTTTAGCTAGGGGCTGGGGTCAGCCCCAGCATTTT | CASSLARGWGQPQHF
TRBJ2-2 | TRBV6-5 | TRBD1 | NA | TGTGCCAGCAGGTCTCCGGGACAGGGAGTCGGGGAGCTGTTTTTT | CASRSPGQGVGELFF
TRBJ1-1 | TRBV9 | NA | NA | TGTGCCAGCAGCGCCATGGGGGGGAACACTGAAGCTTTCTTT | CASSAMGGNTEAFF
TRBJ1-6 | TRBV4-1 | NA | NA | TGCGCCAGCAGCCAAGATTCCCCAGGGGTTACACCCCTCCACTTT | CASSQDSPGVTPLHF
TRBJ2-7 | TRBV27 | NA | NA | TGTGCCAGCAGGTTCGACAGGTTGACCTACGAGCAGTACTTC | CASRFDRLTYEQYF
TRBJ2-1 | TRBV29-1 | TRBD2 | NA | TGCAGCGTTGGTAAGGGACTAGCAAATGAGCAGTTCTTC | CSVGKGLANEQFF
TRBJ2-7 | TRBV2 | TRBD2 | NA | TGTGCCAGCAGTGATAATAGCGGGGTAAGCGAGCAGTACTTC | CASSDNSGVSEQYF
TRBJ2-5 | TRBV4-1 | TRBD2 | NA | TGCGCCAGCAGCCATGTAGACGGGCGGGAGGTGTGGGAGACCCAGTACTTC | CASSHVDGREVWETQYF
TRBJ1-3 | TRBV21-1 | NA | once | TGTGCCAGCGGACGATGGAGCTCTGGAAACACCATATATTTT | CASGRWSSGNTIYF
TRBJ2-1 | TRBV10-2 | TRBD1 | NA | TGCGCCAGCAGTGCTGGACAGGGGGCGAACAATGAGCAGTTCTTC | CASSAGQGANNEQFF
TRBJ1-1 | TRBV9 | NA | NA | TGTGCCAGCAGCGTAGAACGGAACACTGAAGCTTTCTTT | CASSVERNTEAFF
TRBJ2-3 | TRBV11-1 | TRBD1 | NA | TGTGCCAGCAGCTATCATGACAGGGGGTACACAGATACGCAGTATTTT | CASSYHDRGYTDTQYF
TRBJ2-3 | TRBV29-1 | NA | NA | TGCAGCGTTGTCCCGTGGGACACAGATACGCAGTATTTT | CSVVPWDTDTQYF
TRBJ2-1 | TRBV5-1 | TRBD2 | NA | TGCGCCAGCAGCCTCCCTCTGATAGCGGGAGGTCCCAATGAGCAGTTCTTC | CASSLPLIAGGPNEQFF
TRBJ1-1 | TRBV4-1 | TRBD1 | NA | TGCGCCAGCAGCCAAGGGACAGGGAGGACTGAAGCTTTCTTT | CASSQGTGRTEAFF
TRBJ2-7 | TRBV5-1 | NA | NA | TGCGCCAGCAGCAGGGGCACTGTCATGCAGTACTTC | CASSRGTVMQYF
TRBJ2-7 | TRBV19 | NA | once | TGTGCCAGTAGTCCCGCCAATACCTACGAGCAGTACTTC | CASSPANTYEQYF
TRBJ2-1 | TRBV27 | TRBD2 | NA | TGTGCCAGCAGTACCCGGACTAGCGGGAGAGTAGACAATGAGCAGTTCTTC | CASSTRTSGRVDNEQFF
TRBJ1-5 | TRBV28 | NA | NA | TGTGCCAGCAATCAGCCCCAGCATTTT | CASNQPQHF
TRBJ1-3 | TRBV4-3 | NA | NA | TGCGCCAGCAGCCGGAAACTGGAGGGTCGGACATATTTT | CASSRKLEGRTYF
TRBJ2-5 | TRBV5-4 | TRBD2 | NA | TGTGCCAGCAGCTTTCAACTAGCGGGGGGGCAAGAGACCCAGTACTTC | CASSFQLAGGQETQYF
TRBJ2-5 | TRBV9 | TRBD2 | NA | TGTGCCAGCAGCGGTAGCGGGGGGTGGCACTTC | CASSGSGGWHF
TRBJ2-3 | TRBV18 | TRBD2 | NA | TGTGCCAGCTCACCCACTAGCGGGGGTCCCGATACGCAGTATTTT | CASSPTSGGPDTQYF
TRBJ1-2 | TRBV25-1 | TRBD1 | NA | TGTGCCAGCAGTGCATGGGACAGGGAAAATGGCTACACCTTC | CASSAWDRENGYTF
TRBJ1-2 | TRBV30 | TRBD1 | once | TGTGCCTGGAGCACAGGGGTCTATGGCTACACCTTC | CAWSTGVYGYTF
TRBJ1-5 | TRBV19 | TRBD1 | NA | TGTGCCAGTAGGGAGACAGGGGGCGCCGCGGATAGCAATCAGCCCCAGCATTTT | CASRETGGAADSNQPQHF
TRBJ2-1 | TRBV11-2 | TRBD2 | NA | TGTGCCAGCAGCTTAGGGACTAGCGGGAGGGCCTACAATGAGCAGTTCTTC | CASSLGTSGRAYNEQFF
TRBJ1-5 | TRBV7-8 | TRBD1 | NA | TGTGCCAGCAGCTCGATAGACAGGGCCCCTCAGCCCCAGCATTTT | CASSSIDRAPQPQHF
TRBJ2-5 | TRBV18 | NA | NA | TGTGCCAGCTCACCCCGGGTCGACAAGGTGGGAGAGACCCAGTACTTC | CASSPRVDKVGETQYF
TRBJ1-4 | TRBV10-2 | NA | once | TGCGCCAGCAGTCCCCTCATGGACAGTCTTAATGAAAAACTGTTTTTT | CASSPLMDSLNEKLFF
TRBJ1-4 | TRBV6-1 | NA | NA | TGTGCCAGCAGTGAAGGGGATTCCAGTGAAAAACTGTTTTTT | CASSEGDSSEKLFF
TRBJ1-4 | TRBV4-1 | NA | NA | TGCGCCAGCAGCCAAGAGGCCCCGGAGAAGGATGAAAAACTGTTTTTT | CASSQEAPEKDEKLFF
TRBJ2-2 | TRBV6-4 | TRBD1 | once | TGTGCCAGCAGTCCGCAACAGGGGTCCAGCCACCGGGAGCTGTTTTTT | CASSPQQGSSHRELFF
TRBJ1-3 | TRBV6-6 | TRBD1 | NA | TGTGCCAGCAAGAGGGGACAGGGGGCATCTGGAAACACCATATATTTT | CASKRGQGASGNTIYF
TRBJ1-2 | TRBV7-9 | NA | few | TGTGCCAGCAGCCCTCAGTATATTGCTAACTATGGCTACACCTTC | CASSPQYIANYGYTF
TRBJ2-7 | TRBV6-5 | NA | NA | TGTGCCAGCAGTACCCCCGCCAAGGGGACCTACGAGCAGTACTTC | CASSTPAKGTYEQYF
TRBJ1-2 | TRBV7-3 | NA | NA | TGTGCCAGCAGCCCTGGAGGGTCCTATGGCTACACCTTC | CASSPGGSYGYTF
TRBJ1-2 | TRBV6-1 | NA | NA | TGTGCCAGCAGCCAGGCCCTCTATGGCTACACCTTC | CASSQALYGYTF
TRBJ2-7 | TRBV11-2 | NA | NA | TGTGCCAGCAGCTTAACGGGACGGAACTCCTACGAGCAGTACTTC | CASSLTGRNSYEQYF
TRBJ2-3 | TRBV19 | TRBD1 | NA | TGTGCCAGCTCAAGAAGGGGGCTGACAGATACGCAGTATTTT | CASSRRGLTDTQYF